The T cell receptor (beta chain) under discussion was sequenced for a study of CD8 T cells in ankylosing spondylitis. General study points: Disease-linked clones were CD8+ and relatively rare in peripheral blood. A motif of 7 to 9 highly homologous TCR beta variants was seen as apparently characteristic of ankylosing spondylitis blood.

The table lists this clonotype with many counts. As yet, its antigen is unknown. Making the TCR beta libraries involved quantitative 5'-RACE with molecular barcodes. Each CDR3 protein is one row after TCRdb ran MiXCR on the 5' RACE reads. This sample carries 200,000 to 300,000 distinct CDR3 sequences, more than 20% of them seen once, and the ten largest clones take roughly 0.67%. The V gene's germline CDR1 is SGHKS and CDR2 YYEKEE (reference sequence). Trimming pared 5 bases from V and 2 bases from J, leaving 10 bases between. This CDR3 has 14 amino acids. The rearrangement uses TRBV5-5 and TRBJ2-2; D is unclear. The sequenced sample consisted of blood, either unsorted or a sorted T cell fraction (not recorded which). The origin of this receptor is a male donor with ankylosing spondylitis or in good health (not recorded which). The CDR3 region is CASRPISNTGELFF. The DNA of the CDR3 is TGTGCCAGCAGGCCCATATCAAACACCGGGGAGCTGTTTTTT.